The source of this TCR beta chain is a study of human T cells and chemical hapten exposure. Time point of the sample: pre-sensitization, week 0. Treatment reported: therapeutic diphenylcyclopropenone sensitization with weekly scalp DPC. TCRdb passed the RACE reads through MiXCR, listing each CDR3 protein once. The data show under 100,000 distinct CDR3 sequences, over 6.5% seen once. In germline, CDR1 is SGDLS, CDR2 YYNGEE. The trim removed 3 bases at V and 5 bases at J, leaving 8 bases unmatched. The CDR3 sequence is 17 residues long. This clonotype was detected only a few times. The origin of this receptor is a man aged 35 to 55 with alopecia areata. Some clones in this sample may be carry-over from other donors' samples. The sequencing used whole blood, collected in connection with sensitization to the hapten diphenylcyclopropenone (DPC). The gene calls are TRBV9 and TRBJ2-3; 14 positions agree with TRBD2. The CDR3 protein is CASSGGGLAGDGDTQYF. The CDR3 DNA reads TGTGCCAGCAGCGGGGGGGGACTAGCGGGAGATGGAGATACGCAGTATTTT.